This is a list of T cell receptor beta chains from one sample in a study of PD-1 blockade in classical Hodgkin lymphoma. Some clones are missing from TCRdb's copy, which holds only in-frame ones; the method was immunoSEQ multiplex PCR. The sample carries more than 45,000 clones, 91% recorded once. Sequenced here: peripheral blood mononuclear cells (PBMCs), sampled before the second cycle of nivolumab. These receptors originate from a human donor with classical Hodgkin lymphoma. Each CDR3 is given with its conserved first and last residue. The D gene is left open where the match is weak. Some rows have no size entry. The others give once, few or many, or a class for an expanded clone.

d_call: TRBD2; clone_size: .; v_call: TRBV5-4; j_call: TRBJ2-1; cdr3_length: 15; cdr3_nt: TGTGCCAGCAGCGCTAGCGGGAGGGAGACCGATGAGCAGTTCTTC; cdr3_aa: CASSASGRETDEQFF
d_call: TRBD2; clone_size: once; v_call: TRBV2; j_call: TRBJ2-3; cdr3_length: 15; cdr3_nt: TGTGCCAGCAGTGGGGCTAGCGGGGTCCCAGATACGCAGTATTTT; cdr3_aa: CASSGASGVPDTQYF
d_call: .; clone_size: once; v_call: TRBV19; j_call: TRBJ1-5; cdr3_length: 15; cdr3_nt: TGTGCCAGTAGTATCCGTCGGACAGTCAATCAGCCCCAGCATTTT; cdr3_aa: CASSIRRTVNQPQHF
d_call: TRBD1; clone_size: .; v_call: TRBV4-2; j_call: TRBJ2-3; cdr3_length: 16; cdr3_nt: TGTGCCAGCAGCCCGCCGGGACAGGGTTCCACAGATACGCAGTATTTT; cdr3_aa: CASSPPGQGSTDTQYF
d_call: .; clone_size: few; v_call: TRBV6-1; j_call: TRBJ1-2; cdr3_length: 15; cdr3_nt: TGTGCCAGCAGTGAAGCGCTTCAGGCAGGGGACGGCTACACCTTC; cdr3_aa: CASSEALQAGDGYTF
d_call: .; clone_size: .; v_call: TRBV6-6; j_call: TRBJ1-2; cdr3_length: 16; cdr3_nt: TGTGCCAGCGCTTTAAAAGTGGAGATTATCCCCGCTGGCTACACCTTC; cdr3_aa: CASALKVEIIPAGYTF
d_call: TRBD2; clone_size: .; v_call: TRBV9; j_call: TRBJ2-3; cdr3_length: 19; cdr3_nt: TGTGCCAGCAGCGTAGTTGGCCTAGCGGGGGGGCCGGTAACAGATACGCAGTATTTT; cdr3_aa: CASSVVGLAGGPVTDTQYF
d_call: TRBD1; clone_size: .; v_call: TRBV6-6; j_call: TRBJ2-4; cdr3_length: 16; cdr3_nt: TGTGCCAGCAGGCAAACAGGGGCCGGGGCCAAAAACATTCAGTACTTC; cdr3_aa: CASRQTGAGAKNIQYF
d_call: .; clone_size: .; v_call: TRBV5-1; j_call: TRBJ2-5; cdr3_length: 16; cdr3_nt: TGCGCCAGCAGCTTGATGGGGGAGAGGTACCAAGAGACCCAGTACTTC; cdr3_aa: CASSLMGERYQETQYF
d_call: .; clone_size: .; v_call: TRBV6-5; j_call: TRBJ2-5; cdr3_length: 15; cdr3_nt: TGTGCCAGCAGTCTCGGGACAACCGTCCAAGAGACCCAGTACTTC; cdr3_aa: CASSLGTTVQETQYF
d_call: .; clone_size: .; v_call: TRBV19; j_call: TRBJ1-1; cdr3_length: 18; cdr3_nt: TGTGCCAGTAGTATAGCCGCAACATACTCCCCATGGGACACTGAAGCTTTCTTT; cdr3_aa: CASSIAATYSPWDTEAFF
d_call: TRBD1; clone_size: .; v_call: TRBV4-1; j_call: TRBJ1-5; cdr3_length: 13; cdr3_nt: TGCGCCAGCAGCCAAGGCGGGACAGGGGACCAGCATTTT; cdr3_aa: CASSQGGTGDQHF